A single sample is the source of the 12 T cell receptor beta chains below, sequenced in a study of blood T cell repertoires in COVID-19. Sequencing was performed with immunoSEQ multiplex PCR; in TCRdb, only in-frame clones are kept and a portion is missing. This table holds approximately 11,000 clones, approximately 91% found once. Material for sequencing was peripheral blood. These receptors all come from an older woman with active COVID-19.

The V and J genes are TRBV10-1 and TRBJ2-4; no firm D call. Trimming removed 6 bases from V and 1 base from J, with 16 bases in between. The germline V gene encodes CDR1 WNHNN and CDR2 SYGVQD (reference sequence). The CDR3 extends over 16 amino acids. The CDR3: CASSRDSLGAKNIQYF. DNA for the CDR3: TGCGCCAGCAGCCGCGACTCCCTAGGCGCCAAAAACATTCAGTACTTC.

The V call is TRBV4-1, the J call TRBJ1-4; possibly TRBD1 for D (5 bases). This CDR3 spans 15 amino acids. CDR1 MGHRA and CDR2 YSYEKL come from the germline V gene. Trimming removed 1 base from V and 4 bases from J, with 10 bases in between. The CDR3 region has the DNA TGCGCCAGCAGCCAAGTAGCAGGGCATAATGAAAAACTGTTTTTT. It encodes CASSQVAGHNEKLFF.

This clone was counted between two and nine times. This chain links TRBV28 with TRBJ1-5, with D perhaps matching TRBD1 (6 bases). Trimming took 10 bases from V and 5 from J, leaving 15 bases between them. Germline lookup yields CDR1 MDHEN and CDR2 SYDVKM. The CDR3 extends over 13 amino acids. The CDR3 spells CATRDTKYQPQHF. DNA of the CDR3: TGTGCCACCCGGGACACTAAGTATCAGCCCCAGCATTTT. The variable domain in full, with the rest retrieved from reference TRBV28 and TRBJ1-5, is DVKVTQSSRYLVKRTGEKVFLECVQDMDHENMFWYRQDPGLGLRLIYFSYDVKMKEKGDIPEGYSVSREKKERFSLILESASTNQTSMYLCATRDTKYQPQHFGDGTRLSIL.

The V call is TRBV6-5, the J call TRBJ2-3; D call uncertain. This CDR3 region has 15 residues. Trimming removed 6 bases at V and 2 bases at J, with 15 bases between. CDR1 and CDR2 from the germline V gene are MNHEY and SVGAGI. DNA for the CDR3: TGTGCCAGCAGCCAATCCGGTTTCACCACAGATACGCAGTATTTT. This encodes CASSQSGFTTDTQYF.

This chain connects TRBV7-6 to TRBJ2-3, with TRBD2 identical over 8 bases. The CDR3 loop spans 15 amino acids. Germline V gives CDR1 SGHVS, CDR2 FNYEAQ. With V trimmed by 1 base and J by 7 bases, 7 bases remained unmatched. CDR3 protein: CASSLESAGGNTQYF. In DNA form, the CDR3 reads TGTGCCAGCAGCTTAGAGAGTGCGGGGGGAAATACGCAGTATTTT.

The rearrangement joins TRBV15 to TRBJ2-3, with unresolved D. CDR3 size: 12 residues. Germline-derived CDR1 and CDR2 are LNHNV and YYDKDF (reference sequence). Between the trimmed V and J ends, which lost 1 base and 7 bases, there was a span of 6 bases. The CDR3 bases are TGTGCCACCAGCAGAGCTATTAATACGCAGTATTTT. This translates into CATSRAINTQYF.

This chain connects TRBV5-8 to TRBJ1-2; TRBD1 matches at 9 bases. This CDR3 contains 16 residues. The trim removed 4 bases at V and 6 bases at J, leaving 13 bases unmatched. Per germline, CDR1 SGHTS and CDR2 YDEGEE. The CDR3 loop reads CASSHTPTGGNHGYTF. The CDR3 DNA sequence: TGTGCCAGCAGCCATACGCCGACAGGGGGAAATCATGGCTACACCTTC.

V and J are TRBV18 and TRBJ2-3; D unresolved. Trimming cost V 2 bases and J 0 bases, with 6 bases left between them. Germline V gives CDR1 KGHSH, CDR2 LQKENI. This CDR3 is built from 14 residues. The CDR3 reads CASSPGRSTDTQYF. CDR3 nucleotides: TGTGCCAGCTCACCAGGCAGGAGCACAGATACGCAGTATTTT.

This chain links TRBV7-8 with TRBJ1-4; D gene unclear. Germline V gene sequence: CDR1 SGHVS, CDR2 FQNEAQ. The CDR3 length is 15 residues. Trimming pared 0 bases from V and 5 bases from J, leaving 10 bases between. In DNA, the CDR3 is TGTGCCAGCAGCTTAGCGGGGAGGCTGAATGAAAAACTGTTTTTT. It codes for CASSLAGRLNEKLFF. Supplemented by reference TRBV7-8 and TRBJ1-4, the full variable domain reads GAGVSQSPRYKVAKRGQDVALRCDPISGHVSLFWYQQALGQGPEFLTYFQNEAQLDKSGLPSDRFFAERPEGSVSTLKIQRTQQEDSAVYLCASSLAGRLNEKLFFGSGTQLSVL.

The gene calls are TRBV5-1 and TRBJ2-7, with D perhaps matching TRBD1 (6 bases). V lost 1 base to trimming and J lost 5 bases, with 7 bases between them. The CDR3 loop spans 12 amino acids. CDR1 and CDR2 (germline): SGHRS, YFSETQ. CDR3 sequence reads: CASSLTGNEQYF. As DNA, the CDR3 is TGCGCCAGCAGCTTGACAGGGAACGAGCAGTACTTC.

The chain is built from TRBV6-5 and TRBJ1-3; no definite D call. The ends were cut back, 7 bases at V and 4 bases at J, with 14 bases in the middle. CDR1 is MNHEY and CDR2 is SVGAGI in the germline V gene. This CDR3 is built from 14 residues. CDR3 bases: TGTGCCAGCACCTCCTCGGGGAGGGGAAACACCATATATTTT. It codes for CASTSSGRGNTIYF.

The V gene is TRBV6-5, the J gene TRBJ1-4; D unclear. Per germline, CDR1 MNHEY and CDR2 SVGAGI. There are 12 residues in the CDR3. With 0 bases removed from V and 12 bases from J, the gap between germline ends came to 8 bases. This chain's CDR3 is CASSYSGEQLFF. CDR3 nucleotides: TGTGCCAGCAGTTACTCCGGGGAGCAACTGTTTTTT.